The source of this TCR beta chain is a study of OX40 agonist ivuxolimab in advanced cancers. Study details: Dose-escalation subjects each had hepatocellular carcinoma, melanoma, renal cell or head and neck cancer. Study conclusions and caveats: At doses 0.1 to 3.0 mg/kg, CD4+ and CD8+ clones expanded. On average, CD8+ T cells showed a greater number of expanded clones than CD4+.

This clone came up a few times. Its antigen is unknown. TCRdb's table, derived via immunoSEQ multiplex PCR, lists solely in-frame clones and lacks some. The sample consists of tens of thousands of clones, roughly 80% of them appearing once. This sequence was found in an adult with an advanced solid tumor such as melanoma, head and neck, liver or kidney cancer. The specimen comprised CD4+ or CD8+ T cells sorted from blood, sampled in a trial of the OX40 agonist ivuxolimab.

CDR3 bases: TGTGCCAGCAGCCCCTCCCAGGAGAACACTGAAGCTTTCTTT. Its protein is CASSPSQENTEAFF. The chain recombines TRBV4-2 with TRBJ1-1; D uncertain. CDR1 is LGHNA, CDR2 YNFKEQ, per germline. The CDR3 consists of 14 residues. V dropped 4 bases and J dropped 1 base, with 10 bases sitting between them.